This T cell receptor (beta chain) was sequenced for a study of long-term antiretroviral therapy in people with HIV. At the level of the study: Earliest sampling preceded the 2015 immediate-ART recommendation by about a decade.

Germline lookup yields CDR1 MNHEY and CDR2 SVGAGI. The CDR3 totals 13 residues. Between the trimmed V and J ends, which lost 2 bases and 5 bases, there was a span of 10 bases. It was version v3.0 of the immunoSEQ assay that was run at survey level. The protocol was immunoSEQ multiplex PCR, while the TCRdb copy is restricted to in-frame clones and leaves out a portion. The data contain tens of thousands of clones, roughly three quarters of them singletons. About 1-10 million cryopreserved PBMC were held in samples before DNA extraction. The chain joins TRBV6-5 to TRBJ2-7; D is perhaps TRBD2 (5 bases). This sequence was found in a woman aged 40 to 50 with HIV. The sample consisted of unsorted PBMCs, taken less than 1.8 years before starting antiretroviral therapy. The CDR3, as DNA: TGTGCCAGCAGTTACCTAGCTAGTGACGAGCAGTACTTC. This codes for CASSYLASDEQYF.